The T cell receptor beta chain described here comes from a study of T-cell memory formation after mild COVID-19. The overall study: For the most part, TCR clusters were specific to one donor. The study, taken as a whole, reports: Contracting CD4+ clones were located mainly in CM and EM, and CD8+ clones in EMRA. Still unconfirmed is whether the second-wave clones peaking on day 37 recognized SARS-CoV-2.

This clonotype has at least ten counts. The antigen is undetermined. TCR alpha and TCR beta cDNA libraries with sample barcodes and UMIs came from 5'RACE using constant-segment primers. TCRdb re-called the 5' RACE reads with MiXCR, one entry per CDR3 protein. The table shows about 240,000 distinct CDR3 sequences, with 7.5% to 10% occurring only once. V lost 0 bases, J lost 5 bases, and 4 bases lay in between. Germline CDR1 is LGHNA and CDR2 is YSLEER. The length of the CDR3 is 13 residues. The source material was PBMCs or a T cell subset sorted from them (not recorded which). The sequence came from a man between 18 and 35 years old who had mild COVID-19 (a few samples of this study predate the infection). Cell type and time point are not known. The chain has TRBV4-3 and TRBJ2-2, with unresolved D. The CDR3 reads CASSQDPTGELFF. The CDR3 DNA sequence: TGCGCCAGCAGCCAAGATCCTACCGGGGAGCTGTTTTTT.